This TCR beta chain was sequenced in a study of blood T cell repertoires in COVID-19 (dated by TCRdb to 2019 to 2021). Looking at the study overall: The collaborator samples originated in the United States, Italy and Spain and spanned the acute and convalescent phases of COVID-19. The material from the prospective study consisted of cDNA or gDNA derived from T cells, B-cell-depleted T cells, or PBMCs. Deeply sampled blood TCRbeta repertoires from subjects exposed to, actively infected with, or recovered from COVID-19 were included in the dataset. The repertoires were made available in a free public database intended to serve as a resource for research on the immune response to SARS-CoV-2. The samples were drawn from two sources: the first 160 participants of the ongoing ImmuneRACE study, and 1,254 subjects contributed by 6 global collaborators. The sample metadata nearly always contained a de-identified subject ID, COVID-19 status, age in years and sex. Where HLA class I and class II types were available, the types were taken from metadata supplied by the sample provider, not from assay-based typing. Broad study findings and their caveats: How much clinical and demographic metadata was included differed by source and by participant, and the metadata was provided uncurated.

Enrolling through a virtual design, the prospective study's participants ranged in age from roughly 18 to 95 years and lived across about two dozen United States geographic areas. In the prospective study, cohorts were assigned on the basis of participant-reported clinical history obtained from a screening survey and a study questionnaire. For ImmuneRACE Cohort 3, a participant was defined as recovered based on two consecutive negative NP/OP PCR tests, clearance by a healthcare professional, or resolution of symptoms. In the prospective study, whole blood, serum and a nasopharyngeal or oropharyngeal swab were collected from each participant by mobile phlebotomists. Participants in the prospective study had the option to provide additional blood draws and questionnaires over a 2-month period. Before DNA extraction, blood samples from the prospective study were shipped at room temperature or frozen.

Comments on this clone: Its antigen has not been determined. The input lacks base qualities; no much larger clone sits a single base away.

The immunoSEQ Assay, a bias-controlled multiplex PCR, was used to amplify TCRbeta CDR3 regions from genomic DNA. The authors' analysis ran thus. The number of nucleated cells in each sample was estimated from the amplification of reference gene primers within the assay. Sequence reads were collapsed and filtered to measure the absolute abundance of every unique TCRbeta CDR3 rearrangement. For each sample, productive Simpson clonality was calculated by taking the square root of Simpson's diversity index across productive rearrangements. TCRdb's version of the immuneACCESS table is confined to in-frame rearrangements and falls short of the full clone set. An unresolved V gene accounts for under half of the shortfall where checked; the remainder is of unknown origin. The DNA gave D and trimming, while V, J and clone size come from that table. This sample has about 300,000 clones in its table, and under 90% of those were observed once. The leading ten clones occupy less than 2% of the sample.

The CDR3 goes from the cysteine to the phenylalanine over 14 residues. The entry retains the CDR3 DNA only, 42 bases that are in frame from base 1. The junction shows trimming of 1 base on V and 10 bases on J, plus 16 bases between the germline ends. Via the germline V gene, CDR1 is MGHRA and CDR2 YSYEKL. The V and J segments used are TRBV4-1 and TRBJ1-1; TRBD1 is a possible D gene, resting on 5 matching bases. The sample comprised PBMCs or T cells enriched from blood (not recorded which). This clonotype was obtained from a woman aged 40 to 49 who had recovered from COVID-19. The DNA sequence is TGCGCCAGCAGCCAAGTGGGCGGACGGGGGAGAGCTTTCTTT. This is translated as CASSQVGGRGRAFF.